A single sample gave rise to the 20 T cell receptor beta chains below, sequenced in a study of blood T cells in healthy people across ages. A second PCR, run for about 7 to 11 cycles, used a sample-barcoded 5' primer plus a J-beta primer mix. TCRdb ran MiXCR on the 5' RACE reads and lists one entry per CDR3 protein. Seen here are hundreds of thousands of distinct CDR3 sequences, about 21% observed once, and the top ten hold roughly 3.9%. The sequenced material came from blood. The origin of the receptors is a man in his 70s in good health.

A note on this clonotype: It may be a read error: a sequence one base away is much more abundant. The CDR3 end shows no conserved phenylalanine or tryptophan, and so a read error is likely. The DNA for the CDR3 is TGTGCGACCCACGTGGGGTATCGGCAGTTCTTG. This encodes CATHVGYRQFL. V usage is TRBV28 and J usage is TRBJ2-1; D gene uncertain. Germline CDR1 and CDR2: MDHEN and SYDVKM. The CDR3 extends over 11 amino acids.

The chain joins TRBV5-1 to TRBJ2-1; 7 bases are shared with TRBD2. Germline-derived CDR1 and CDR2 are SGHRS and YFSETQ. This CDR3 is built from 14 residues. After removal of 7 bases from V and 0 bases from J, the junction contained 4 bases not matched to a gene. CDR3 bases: TGCGCCAGCGGGCGGGGGAGCTCCTACAATGAGCAGTTCTTC. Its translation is CASGRGSSYNEQFF.

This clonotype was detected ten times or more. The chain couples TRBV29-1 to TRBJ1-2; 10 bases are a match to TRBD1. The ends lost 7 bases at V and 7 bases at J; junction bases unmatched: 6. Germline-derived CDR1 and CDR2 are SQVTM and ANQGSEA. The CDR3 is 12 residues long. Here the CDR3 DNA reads TGCAGCGCCGAGACAGGGGGCATTGGCTACACCTTC. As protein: CSAETGGIGYTF.

CDR3 region: CASSSEAGGTGELFF. CDR3 bases: TGCGCCAGCAGCTCGGAGGCGGGAGGAACCGGGGAGCTGTTTTTT. V usage is TRBV5-1 and J usage is TRBJ2-2; TRBD2 aligns across 8 bases. The CDR3 is 15 residues long. Germline V gene lookup returns CDR1 SGHRS and CDR2 YFSETQ. V lost 3 bases to trimming and J lost 5 bases; unmatched junction nucleotides: 6.

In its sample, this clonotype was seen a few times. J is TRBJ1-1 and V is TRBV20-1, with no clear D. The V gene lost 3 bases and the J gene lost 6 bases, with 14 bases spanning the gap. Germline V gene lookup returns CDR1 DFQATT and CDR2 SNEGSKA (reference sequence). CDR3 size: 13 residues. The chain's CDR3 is CSASPSGRAEAFF. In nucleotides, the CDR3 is TGCAGTGCTAGTCCCTCGGGAAGGGCTGAAGCTTTCTTT.

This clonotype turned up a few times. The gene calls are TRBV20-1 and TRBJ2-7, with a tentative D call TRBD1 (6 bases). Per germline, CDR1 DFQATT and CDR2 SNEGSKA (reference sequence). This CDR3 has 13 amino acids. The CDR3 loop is CRVIDRSSYEQYF. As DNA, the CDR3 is TGCAGGGTAATTGACAGGAGCTCCTACGAGCAGTACTTC.

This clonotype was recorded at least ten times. CDR3 loop: CSVRTGLGTEAFF. CDR3 nucleotides: TGCAGCGTCAGGACAGGGTTAGGCACTGAAGCTTTCTTT. The chain has TRBV29-1 and TRBJ1-1; 8 bases line up with TRBD1. The germline V gene has CDR1 SQVTM and CDR2 ANQGSEA. This CDR3 spans 13 amino acids. With 6 bases clipped from V and 4 bases from J, the junction kept 7 bases outside the gene matches.

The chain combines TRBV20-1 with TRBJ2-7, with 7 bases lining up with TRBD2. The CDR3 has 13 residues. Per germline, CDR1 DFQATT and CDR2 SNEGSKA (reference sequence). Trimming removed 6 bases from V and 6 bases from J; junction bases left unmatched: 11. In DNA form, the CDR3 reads TGCAGTGCCGTTCGGCTAGCGGATTCCGAGCAGTACTTC. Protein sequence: CSAVRLADSEQYF.

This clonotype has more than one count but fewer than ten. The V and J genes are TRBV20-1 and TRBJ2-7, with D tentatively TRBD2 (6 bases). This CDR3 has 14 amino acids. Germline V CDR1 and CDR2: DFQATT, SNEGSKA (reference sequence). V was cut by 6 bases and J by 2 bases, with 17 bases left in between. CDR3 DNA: TGCAGTGCCCCTAAGTCCGGGAGTGCCTACGAGCAGTACTTC. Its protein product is CSAPKSGSAYEQYF.

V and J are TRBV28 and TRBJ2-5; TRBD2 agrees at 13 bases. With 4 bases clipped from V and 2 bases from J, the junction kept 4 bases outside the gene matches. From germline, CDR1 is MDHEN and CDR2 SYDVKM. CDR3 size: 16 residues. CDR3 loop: CASSYGTSGVQETQYF. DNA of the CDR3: TGTGCCAGCAGTTACGGGACTAGCGGGGTACAAGAGACCCAGTACTTC.

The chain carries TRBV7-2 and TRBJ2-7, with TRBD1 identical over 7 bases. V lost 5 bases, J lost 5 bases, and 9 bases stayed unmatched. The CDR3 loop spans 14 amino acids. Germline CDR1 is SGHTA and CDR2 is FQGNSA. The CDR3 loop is CASSIWTGSNEQYF. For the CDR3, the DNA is TGTGCCAGCAGCATTTGGACAGGTAGTAACGAGCAGTACTTC.

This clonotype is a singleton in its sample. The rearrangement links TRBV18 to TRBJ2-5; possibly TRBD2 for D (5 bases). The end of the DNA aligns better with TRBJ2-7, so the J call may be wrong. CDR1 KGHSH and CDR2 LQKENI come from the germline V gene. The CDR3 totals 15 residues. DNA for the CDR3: TGTGCCAGCTCACCGGGAGCGTCCCGGTCCTACGAGCAGTACTTC. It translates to CASSPGASRSYEQYF.

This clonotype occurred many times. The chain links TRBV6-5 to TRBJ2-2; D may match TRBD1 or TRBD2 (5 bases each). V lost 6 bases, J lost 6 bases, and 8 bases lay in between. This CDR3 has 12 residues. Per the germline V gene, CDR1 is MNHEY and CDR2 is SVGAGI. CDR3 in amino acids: CASRMGAGELFF. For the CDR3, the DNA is TGTGCCAGCAGGATGGGGGCCGGGGAGCTGTTTTTT.

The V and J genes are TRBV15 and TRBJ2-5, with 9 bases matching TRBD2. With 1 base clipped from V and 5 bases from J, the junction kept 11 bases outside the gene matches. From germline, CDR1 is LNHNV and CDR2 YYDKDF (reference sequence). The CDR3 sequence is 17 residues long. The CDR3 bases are TGTGCCACCAGCAGAGCTTGGGCTAGCGGGAAGGGTGAGACCCAGTACTTC. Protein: CATSRAWASGKGETQYF.

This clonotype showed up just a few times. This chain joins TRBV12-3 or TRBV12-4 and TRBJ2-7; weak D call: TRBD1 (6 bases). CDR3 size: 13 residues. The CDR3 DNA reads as TGTGCTTGCAGTGCTACAGGGTCCCACGAGCAGTACTTC. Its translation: CACSATGSHEQYF.

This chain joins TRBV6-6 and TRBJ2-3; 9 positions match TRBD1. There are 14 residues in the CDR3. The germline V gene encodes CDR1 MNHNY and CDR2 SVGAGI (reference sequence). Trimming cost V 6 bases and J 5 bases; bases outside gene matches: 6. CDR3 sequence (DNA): TGTGCCAGCAGGGGACAGGGAGCTATAGATACGCAGTATTTT. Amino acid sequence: CASRGQGAIDTQYF.

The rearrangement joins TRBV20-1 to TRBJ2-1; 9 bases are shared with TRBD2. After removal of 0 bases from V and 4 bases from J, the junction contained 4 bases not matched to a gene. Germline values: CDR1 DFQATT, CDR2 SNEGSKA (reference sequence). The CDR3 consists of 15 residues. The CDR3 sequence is CSAREALAGYNEQFF. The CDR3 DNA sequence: TGCAGTGCTAGAGAGGCCCTAGCGGGGTACAATGAGCAGTTCTTC.

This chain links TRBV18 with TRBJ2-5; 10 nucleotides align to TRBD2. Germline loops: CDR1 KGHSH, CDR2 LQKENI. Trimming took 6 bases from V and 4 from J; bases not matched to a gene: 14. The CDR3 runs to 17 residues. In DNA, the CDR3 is TGTGCCAGCTCCCCGCGGGCTAGCGGGAGAGACATAGAGACCCAGTACTTC. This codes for CASSPRASGRDIETQYF.

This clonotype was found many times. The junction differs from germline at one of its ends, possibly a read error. CDR3 coding DNA: TGCAGCGTTGGCGGGTCCGGGAGGTTCTTC. Protein sequence: CSVGGSGRFF. The chain combines TRBV29-1 with TRBJ2-5; 7 nucleotides align to TRBD2. The CDR3 runs to 10 residues. Germline CDR1 and CDR2: SQVTM and ANQGSEA.

The CDR3 DNA is TGCAGCGTCTCACAGGGGGCCAACACTGAAGCTTTCTTT. This sequence encodes CSVSQGANTEAFF. V usage is TRBV29-1 and J usage is TRBJ1-1; 9 bases line up with TRBD1. Trimming took 6 bases from V and 2 from J; bases not matched to a gene: 4. CDR3 length: 13 amino acids. Germline lookup yields CDR1 SQVTM and CDR2 ANQGSEA.